Below are 30 T cell receptor beta chains sequenced from a single sample in a study of T cells after posttransplantation cyclophosphamide. A marrow graft followed busulfan-fludarabine conditioning, with cyclophosphamide on days +3 and +4. Sequencing was performed with immunoSEQ multiplex PCR; in TCRdb, only in-frame clones are kept and a portion is missing. The top ten hold 0.5% to 0.55% of the sample, which has about 15,000 clones, roughly 92% seen once. The sequencing used CD4+ T cells sorted from blood, collected after allogeneic stem cell transplant with posttransplant cyclophosphamide. These receptors came from a male patient aged 55-69 years who received an allogeneic stem cell transplant from a related donor and was CMV-positive. Some T cells may be transferred from the graft donor.

This clone has just one count. This chain uses TRBV21-1 with TRBJ1-1; the table's D call TRBD1 went unverified against the DNA. TRBV21-1 is a pseudogene locus. The CDR3 sequence is 18 residues long. DNA for the CDR3: TGTGCCAGCAGCAAAGCGCCCGGACAGGGAATAAGGAACACTGAAGCTTTCTTT. Its translation is CASSKAPGQGIRNTEAFF.

The chain joins TRBV2 to TRBJ1-2, with D possibly being TRBD1 (6 bases). The CDR3 length is 13 residues. The V and J ends lost 6 bases and 8 bases respectively, with 16 bases between them. Per germline, CDR1 SNHLY and CDR2 FYNNEI. This chain's CDR3 is CASRNRDIQGYTF. In DNA, the CDR3 is TGTGCCAGCAGAAACCGGGACATCCAGGGCTACACCTTC.

The rearrangement uses TRBV11-2 and TRBJ2-7; D is undetermined. The CDR3 is 14 residues long. CDR1 and CDR2 from the germline V gene are SGHAT and FQNNGV. Trimming removed 4 bases from V and 2 bases from J, with 12 bases in between. In nucleotides, the CDR3 is TGTGCCAGCAGCTCCCCGCGACTGACCTACGAGCAGTACTTC. Residues: CASSSPRLTYEQYF.

The genes are TRBV4-3 and TRBJ1-2; D is undetermined. This CDR3 has 14 amino acids. Germline values: CDR1 LGHNA, CDR2 YSLEER. V was pared by 0 bases and J by 7 bases, with 12 bases between. The CDR3 protein is CASSQDTGLGGYTF. The CDR3 DNA is TGCGCCAGCAGCCAAGATACGGGGTTAGGTGGCTACACCTTC.

Notes on this clone: One end of the junction fails to match germline, which may point to a read error. Other DNA sequences in this sample translate to the same CDR3. The chain employs TRBV19 and TRBJ1-6; D unclear. CDR3 length: 13 amino acids. Germline V lookup: CDR1 LNHDA, CDR2 SQIVND (reference sequence). CDR3 sequence reads: CASRRGGNSPLHF. CDR3 nucleotides: TGTGCCAGCCGCCGGGGAGGGAATTCCCCCCTCCACTTT.

This clone was seen a single time. The chain uses TRBV5-4 and TRBJ2-3, with D possibly TRBD2 on 5 matching bases. This CDR3 is built from 13 residues. Trimming cost V 4 bases and J 5 bases, with 11 bases left between them. Germline V lookup: CDR1 SGHNT, CDR2 YYREEE (reference sequence). The CDR3 loop reads CASSPSGEDTQYF. Here the CDR3 DNA reads TGTGCCAGCAGCCCGAGCGGCGAAGATACGCAGTATTTT. The complete variable domain, with remaining parts taken from reference TRBV5-4 and TRBJ2-3, reads ETGVTQSPTHLIKTRGQQVTLRCSSQSGHNTVSWYQQALGQGPQFIFQYYREEENGRGNFPPRFSGLQFPNYSSELNVNALELDDSALYLCASSPSGEDTQYFGPGTRLTVL.

The rearrangement joins TRBV15 to TRBJ1-6; maybe TRBD1 (5 bases). Trimming took 1 base from V and 10 from J, leaving 14 bases between them. Germline assignment: CDR1 LNHNV and CDR2 YYDKDF (reference sequence). The CDR3 is 15 residues long. CDR3 region: CATSRVSQGKSPLHF. The DNA of the CDR3 is TGTGCCACCAGCAGAGTTTCTCAGGGAAAATCACCCCTCCACTTT.

The chain links TRBV10-3 to TRBJ2-3, with TRBD1 matching over 8 bases. V shed 0 bases, J shed 4 bases, and the junction held 0 bases outside the gene matches. This CDR3 contains 14 residues. Germline V gene sequence: CDR1 ENHRY, CDR2 SYGVKD. CDR3 nucleotide sequence: TGTGCCATCAGTGAGTCGACAGGGGCAGATACGCAGTATTTT. Translated, it gives CAISESTGADTQYF.

This clone was counted a few times. The chain employs TRBV11-1 and TRBJ2-3; 7 nucleotides line up with TRBD1. CDR1 is SGHAT, CDR2 FQDESV, per germline (reference sequence). With V trimmed by 5 bases and J by 2 bases, 4 bases remained unmatched. The CDR3 consists of 14 residues. CDR3 protein: CASSRDSPTDTQYF. The CDR3 DNA sequence: TGTGCCAGCAGCCGGGACAGCCCCACAGATACGCAGTATTTT.

J is TRBJ1-2 and V is TRBV5-8; 8 bases agree with TRBD1. The CDR3 is 14 residues long. Germline lookup yields CDR1 SGHTS and CDR2 YDEGEE. The junction had 0 bases not matched to a gene; V was cut back by 1 base and J by 1 base. The CDR3 DNA reads TGTGCCAGCAGCTTGACAGGGGGTAACTATGGCTACACCTTC. The encoded protein is CASSLTGGNYGYTF.

This clone was observed once. The rearrangement joins TRBV28 to TRBJ2-5, with TRBD1 as a possible D gene (5 bases). V was pared by 6 bases and J by 7 bases, with 15 bases between. This CDR3 comprises 13 residues. The germline V gene encodes CDR1 MDHEN and CDR2 SYDVKM. The CDR3 here is CASSPGPGRTQYF. DNA of the CDR3: TGTGCCAGCAGCCCGGGCCCAGGGCGGACCCAGTACTTC.

The chain joins TRBV5-6 to TRBJ2-7, with a weak D call TRBD2 (5 bases). CDR1 is SGHDT, CDR2 YYEEEE, per germline. V dropped 1 base and J dropped 6 bases, with 17 bases sitting between them. This CDR3 region has 15 residues. As DNA, the CDR3 is TGTGCCAGCAGCTTGTTAGGACGTCGAGGGAGCGAGCAGTACTTC. Translation gives CASSLLGRRGSEQYF.

As to this clone: Other DNA sequences in this specimen translate into the identical CDR3. The chain carries TRBV28 and TRBJ1-6, with a possible D match to TRBD1 (5 bases). Germline V gene data show CDR1 as MDHEN and CDR2 as SYDVKM. V lost 6 bases and J lost 9, with 18 bases in between. The CDR3 consists of 15 residues. The CDR3 bases are TGTGCCAGCAGCCGGGGGAGAGGGCTTACTTCACCCCTCCACTTT. It encodes CASSRGRGLTSPLHF.

The chain combines TRBV11-1 with TRBJ1-2; D may be TRBD1 (6 bases). The length of the CDR3 is 13 residues. V lost 5 bases and J 6 bases, leaving 13 bases between the germline ends. Germline loops: CDR1 SGHAT, CDR2 FQDESV (reference sequence). The CDR3 reads CASSSTGPDGYTF. CDR3 coding DNA: TGTGCCAGCAGCAGCACAGGGCCGGATGGCTACACCTTC. Together with reference TRBV11-1 and TRBJ1-2, the CDR3 gives the full variable domain: EAEVAQSPRYKITEKSQAVAFWCDPISGHATLYWYRQILGQGPELLVQFQDESVVDDSQLPKDRFSAERLKGVDSTLKIQPAELGDSAMYLCASSSTGPDGYTFGSGTRLTVV.

J is TRBJ2-1 and V is TRBV7-8, with D perhaps matching TRBD2 (6 bases). Looked up from germline, CDR1 is SGHVS and CDR2 is FQNEAQ. The CDR3 is made up of 13 amino acids. V lost 5 bases and J 4 bases, leaving 9 bases between the germline ends. Written as DNA, the CDR3 is TGTGCCAGCAGCACCGGGACTTACAATGAGCAGTTCTTC. Residues: CASSTGTYNEQFF.

The chain employs TRBV9 and TRBJ1-4; the D is unclear. CDR1 is SGDLS, CDR2 YYNGEE, per germline. The V end was cut by 3 bases, the J end by 5 bases, with 11 bases between. The CDR3 is 14 amino acids. The CDR3, as DNA: TGTGCCAGCAGCGCCTCTCGCGGAAATGAAAAACTGTTTTTT. Protein product: CASSASRGNEKLFF.

This chain connects TRBV28 to TRBJ1-1, with 7 nucleotides matching TRBD1. The CDR3 is made up of 14 amino acids. V gave up 5 bases and J gave up 10 bases; unmatched junction bases: 13. CDR1 and CDR2 from the germline V gene are MDHEN and SYDVKM. In nucleotides, the CDR3 is TGTGCCAGCAGTCCCCCGACAGGGTATGATGGAGCTTTCTTT. This encodes CASSPPTGYDGAFF.

This chain uses TRBV2 with TRBJ2-2, with TRBD1 as a possible D gene (5 bases). V lost 8 bases, J lost 7 bases, and 14 bases lay in between. Per germline, CDR1 SNHLY and CDR2 FYNNEI. CDR3 length: 13 amino acids. CDR3 in amino acids: CASQDTRDGELFF. The CDR3, as DNA: TGTGCCAGCCAGGACACCCGTGACGGGGAGCTGTTTTTT.

The chain uses TRBV28 and TRBJ2-1; 8 bases align to TRBD2. With 6 bases clipped from V and 4 bases from J, the junction kept 11 bases outside the gene matches. The CDR3 sequence is 16 residues long. The germline V gene has CDR1 MDHEN and CDR2 SYDVKM. The CDR3 DNA reads as TGTGCCAGCAGGGACGAAAGCGGGGGCCTTTACAATGAGCAGTTCTTC. Encoded protein: CASRDESGGLYNEQFF.

The chain links TRBV4-2 to TRBJ1-2, with 11 bases matching TRBD1. V lost 4 bases and J lost 7; bases outside the gene matches: 5. This CDR3 contains 14 residues. Per the germline V gene, CDR1 is LGHNA and CDR2 is YNFKEQ. CDR3 loop: CASSPPGTGGGYTF. As DNA, the CDR3 is TGTGCCAGCAGCCCCCCCGGGACAGGGGGTGGCTACACCTTC.

The chain combines TRBV19 with TRBJ1-5, with TRBD1 as a possible D gene (5 bases). The V end was cut by 1 base, the J end by 1 base, with 23 bases between. The CDR3 spans 20 residues. Per the germline V gene, CDR1 is LNHDA and CDR2 is SQIVND (reference sequence). In nucleotides, the CDR3 is TGTGCCAGTAGTATAGGTCCTTCGTTTGGTGACAGCCAGAGCAATCAGCCCCAGCATTTT. Translation: CASSIGPSFGDSQSNQPQHF.

The CDR3 is CASSLTGTSRTDTQYF. The CDR3 nucleotides read TGTGCCAGCAGCTTAACCGGGACTAGCCGCACAGATACGCAGTATTTT. The J gene is TRBJ2-3, the V gene TRBV7-3, with 9 bases lining up with TRBD2. Trimming removed 0 bases from V and 1 base from J; junction bases left unmatched: 2. Germline-derived CDR1 and CDR2 are SGHTA and FQGTGA. CDR3 length equals 16 residues.

The CDR3 DNA follows: TGTGCCAGCAGCTCAGGGGGCGCCGGCAATCAGCCCCAGCATTTT. Translated: CASSSGGAGNQPQHF. The V gene is TRBV7-9, the J gene TRBJ1-5, with TRBD1 matching 8 bases. The junction had 4 bases not matched to a gene; V was cut back by 4 bases and J by 2 bases. From germline, CDR1 is SEHNR and CDR2 FQNEAQ (reference sequence). This CDR3 spans 15 amino acids.

The chain is built from TRBV7-2 and TRBJ2-3; 8 bases are shared with TRBD2. The CDR3 spans 14 residues. The V and J ends lost 4 bases and 3 bases, in that order; junction bases with no gene match: 3. The germline V gene has CDR1 SGHTA and CDR2 FQGNSA. The CDR3 sequence is CASSWAGGTDTQYF. The DNA for the CDR3 is TGTGCCAGCAGCTGGGCGGGGGGAACAGATACGCAGTATTTT.

V usage is TRBV20-1 and J usage is TRBJ1-5, with D uncertain. There are 11 residues in the CDR3. Trimming removed 3 bases from V and 6 bases from J, with 6 bases in between. Germline assignment: CDR1 DFQATT and CDR2 SNEGSKA (reference sequence). This CDR3 reads CSARGPQPQHF. Here the CDR3 DNA reads TGCAGTGCTAGGGGCCCTCAGCCCCAGCATTTT.

Only one count was recorded for this clone. The chain joins TRBV27 to TRBJ1-6, with D unresolved. CDR3 length: 15 amino acids. With 8 bases removed from V and 7 bases from J, the gap between germline ends came to 18 bases. Germline V gives CDR1 MNHEY, CDR2 SMNVEV (reference sequence). The CDR3 DNA follows: TGTGCCAGCGGAAATGACCGGGTCCCAAATTCACCCCTCCACTTT. This sequence encodes CASGNDRVPNSPLHF.

This clone has just one count. The chain couples TRBV6-5 to TRBJ2-7; tentatively, D is TRBD2 (6 bases). This CDR3 is built from 11 residues. The V gene lost 6 bases and the J gene lost 7 bases, with 10 bases spanning the gap. The germline gives CDR1 MNHEY, CDR2 SVGAGI. CDR3 protein: CASRRGGEQYF. In DNA form, the CDR3 reads TGTGCCAGCAGGAGAGGAGGGGAGCAGTACTTC.

This clone was recorded only once. The chain has TRBV4-3 and TRBJ2-7, with 7 bases that match TRBD1. Trimming at V came to 1 base and at J to 2 bases, leaving 2 bases not matched to a gene. The CDR3 spans 14 residues. Looked up from germline, CDR1 is LGHNA and CDR2 is YSLEER. CDR3 sequence (DNA): TGCGCCAGCAGCCAAGTGGACAGGACCTACGAGCAGTACTTC. This sequence encodes CASSQVDRTYEQYF.

CDR3 loop: CSVGTSGEYF. Written as DNA, the CDR3 is TGCAGTGTCGGGACTAGCGGGGAGTACTTC. The chain is built from TRBV20-1 and TRBJ2-5; 13 positions agree with TRBD2. The CDR3 extends over 10 amino acids. Germline V gene lookup returns CDR1 DFQATT and CDR2 SNEGSKA (reference sequence). Trimming took 7 bases from V and 12 from J; bases not matched to a gene: 2.

The J gene is TRBJ2-7, the V gene TRBV7-2, with 8 nucleotides matching TRBD2. Germline CDR1 reads SGHTA; CDR2 reads FQGNSA. J gave up 6 bases and V 4 bases, and 8 bases lay outside the gene matches. The CDR3 spans 14 residues. The CDR3 reads CASSSGGNPIEQYF. The CDR3 nucleotides are TGTGCCAGCAGCTCGGGGGGGAACCCCATCGAGCAGTACTTC.